This T cell receptor (beta chain) was recorded in a study of blood T cell repertoires in COVID-19. In the study's own analysis: Reference gene primer amplification gave estimated nucleated cell counts. Assay: immunoSEQ multiplex PCR; the TCRdb copy retains only in-frame clones and omits some. V and J calls and clone size are copied from that table; D and trimming were computed from the DNA. The table shows some 170,000 clones, with roughly 83% occurring only once. Trimming stripped 1 base from V and 0 bases from J, with 4 bases between. The CDR3 contains 13 residues. Germline lookup yields CDR1 SGDLS and CDR2 YYNGEE. Patients from Seattle were sampled longitudinally, starting during active infection. Comment on this clone: This sample also contains other DNA sequences that code for the same CDR3.

The sequenced material came from peripheral blood. The chain has TRBV9 and TRBJ2-5, with D uncertain. This receptor was taken from a woman aged 40 to 55 with COVID-19, enrolled during active disease. The CDR3 protein is CASSVQYQETQYF. The DNA for the CDR3 is TGTGCCAGCAGCGTACAGTACCAAGAGACCCAGTACTTC.